These 2 T cell receptor beta chains share one sample of origin, sequenced in a study of shared clonotypes between healthy human individuals. Generated by immunoSEQ multiplex PCR, the TCRdb table keeps only in-frame clones and is missing some. The profile shows more than 2,000,000 clones, just over 90% of them singletons. The sample comprised naive CD4+ T cells from PBMCs. The sample's subset: CD45RA+ positively selected. These receptors all stem from a man aged 18 to 29 in good health. Some clones in this sample may be carry-over from other donors' samples.

This chain links TRBV25-1 with TRBJ2-1; D may be TRBD2 (6 bases). V gave up 3 bases and J gave up 12 bases, with 15 bases separating them. This CDR3 is built from 13 residues. CDR1 and CDR2 (germline): MGHDK, SYGVNS. Here the CDR3 reads CASSDFNRRGQFF. The CDR3, as DNA: TGTGCCAGCAGTGATTTTAATCGGAGGGGGCAGTTCTTC. The variable domain in full, with the rest retrieved from reference TRBV25-1 and TRBJ2-1, is EADIYQTPRYLVIGTGKKITLECSQTMGHDKMYWYQQDPGMELHLIHYSYGVNSTEKGDLSSESTVSRIRTEHFPLTLESARPSHTSQYLCASSDFNRRGQFFGPGTRLTVL.

The V gene is TRBV11-2, the J gene TRBJ2-7; D could derive from TRBD1 or TRBD2 (5 bases each). The CDR3 consists of 14 residues. Germline V gives CDR1 SGHAT, CDR2 FQNNGV. V lost 5 bases to trimming and J lost 2 bases, with 13 bases between them. The CDR3 is CASSTRDGAYEQYF. Here the CDR3 DNA reads TGTGCCAGCAGCACCCGGGACGGAGCCTACGAGCAGTACTTC. Filled out from reference TRBV11-2 and TRBJ2-7, the complete variable domain reads EAGVAQSPRYKIIEKRQSVAFWCNPISGHATLYWYQQILGQGPKLLIQFQNNGVVDDSQLPKDRFSAERLKGVDSTLKIQPAKLEDSAVYLCASSTRDGAYEQYFGPGTRLTVT.